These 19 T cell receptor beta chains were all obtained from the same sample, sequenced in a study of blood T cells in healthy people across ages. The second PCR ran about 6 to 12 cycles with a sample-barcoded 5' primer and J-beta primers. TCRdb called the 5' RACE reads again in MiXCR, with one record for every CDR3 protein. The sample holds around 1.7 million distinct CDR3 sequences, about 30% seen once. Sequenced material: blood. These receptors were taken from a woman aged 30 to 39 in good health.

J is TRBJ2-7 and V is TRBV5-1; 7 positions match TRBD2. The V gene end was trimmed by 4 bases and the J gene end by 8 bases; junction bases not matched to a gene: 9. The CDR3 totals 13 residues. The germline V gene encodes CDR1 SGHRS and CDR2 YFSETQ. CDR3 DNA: TGCGCCAGCAGCCCACCAGAGACTAGCAAGCAGTACTTC. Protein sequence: CASSPPETSKQYF.

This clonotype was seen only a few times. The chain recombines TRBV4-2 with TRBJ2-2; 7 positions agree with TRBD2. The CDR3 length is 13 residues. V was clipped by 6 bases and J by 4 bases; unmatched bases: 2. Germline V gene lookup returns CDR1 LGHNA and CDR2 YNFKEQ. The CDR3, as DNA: TGTGCCAGCAGGCCTAGCGGCACCGGGGAGCTGTTTTTT. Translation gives CASRPSGTGELFF.

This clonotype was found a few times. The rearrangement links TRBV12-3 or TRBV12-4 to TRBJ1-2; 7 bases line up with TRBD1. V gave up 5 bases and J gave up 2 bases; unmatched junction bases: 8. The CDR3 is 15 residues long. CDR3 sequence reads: CASSQWRDSNYGYTF. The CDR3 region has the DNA TGTGCCAGCAGTCAGTGGCGGGACAGCAACTATGGCTACACCTTC.

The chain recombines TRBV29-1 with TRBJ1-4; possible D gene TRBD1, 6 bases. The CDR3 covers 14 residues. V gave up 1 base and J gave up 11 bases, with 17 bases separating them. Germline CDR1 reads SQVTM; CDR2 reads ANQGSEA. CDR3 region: CSVEARTAAGKLFF. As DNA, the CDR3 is TGCAGCGTTGAAGCCCGGACAGCTGCGGGGAAACTGTTTTTT.

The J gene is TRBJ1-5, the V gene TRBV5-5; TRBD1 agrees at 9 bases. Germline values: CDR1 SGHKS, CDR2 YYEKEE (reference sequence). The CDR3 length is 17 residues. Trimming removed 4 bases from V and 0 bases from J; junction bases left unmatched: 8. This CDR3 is CASSPNTGGHSNQPQHF. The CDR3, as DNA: TGTGCCAGCAGCCCCAATACAGGGGGCCATAGCAATCAGCCCCAGCATTTT.

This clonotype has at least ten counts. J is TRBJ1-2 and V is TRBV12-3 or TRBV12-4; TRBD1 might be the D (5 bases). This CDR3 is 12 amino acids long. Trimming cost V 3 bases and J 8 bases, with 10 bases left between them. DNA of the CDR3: TGTGCCAGCAGTTTGCTCCAGGGCGGCTACACCTTC. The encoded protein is CASSLLQGGYTF.

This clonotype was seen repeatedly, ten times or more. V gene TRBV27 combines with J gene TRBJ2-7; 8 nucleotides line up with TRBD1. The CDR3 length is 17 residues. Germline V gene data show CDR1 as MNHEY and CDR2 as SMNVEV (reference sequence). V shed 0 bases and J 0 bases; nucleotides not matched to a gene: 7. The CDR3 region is CASSLSAGQESSYEQYF. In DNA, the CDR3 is TGTGCCAGCAGTTTATCGGCGGGACAGGAGAGCTCCTACGAGCAGTACTTC.

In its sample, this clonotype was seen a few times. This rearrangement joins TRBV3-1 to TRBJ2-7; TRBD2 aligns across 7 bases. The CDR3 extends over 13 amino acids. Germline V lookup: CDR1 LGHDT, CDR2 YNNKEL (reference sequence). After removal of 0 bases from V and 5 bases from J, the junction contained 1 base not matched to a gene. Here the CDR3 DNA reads TGTGCCAGCAGCCAAGATACTAGCGACGAGCAGTACTTC. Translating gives CASSQDTSDEQYF.

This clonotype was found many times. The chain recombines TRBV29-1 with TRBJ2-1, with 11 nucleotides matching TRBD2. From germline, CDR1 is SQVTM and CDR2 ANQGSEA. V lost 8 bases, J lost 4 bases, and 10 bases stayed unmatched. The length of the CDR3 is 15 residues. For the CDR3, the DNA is TGCAGCCCCTTAGTCCGACTAGCGGGGTACAATGAGCAGTTCTTC. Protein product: CSPLVRLAGYNEQFF.

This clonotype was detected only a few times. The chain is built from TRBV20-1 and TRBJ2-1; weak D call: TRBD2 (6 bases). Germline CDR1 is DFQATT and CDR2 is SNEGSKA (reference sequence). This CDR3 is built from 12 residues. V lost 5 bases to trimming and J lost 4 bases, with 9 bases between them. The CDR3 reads CSAGDLYNEQFF. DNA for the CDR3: TGCAGTGCTGGGGACTTATACAATGAGCAGTTCTTC.

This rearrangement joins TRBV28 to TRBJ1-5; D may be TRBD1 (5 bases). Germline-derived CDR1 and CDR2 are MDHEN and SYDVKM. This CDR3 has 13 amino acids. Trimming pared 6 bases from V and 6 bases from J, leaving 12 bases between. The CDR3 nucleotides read TGTGCCAGCAGAGGGGCGGACCTTCAGCCCCAGCATTTT. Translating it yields CASRGADLQPQHF.

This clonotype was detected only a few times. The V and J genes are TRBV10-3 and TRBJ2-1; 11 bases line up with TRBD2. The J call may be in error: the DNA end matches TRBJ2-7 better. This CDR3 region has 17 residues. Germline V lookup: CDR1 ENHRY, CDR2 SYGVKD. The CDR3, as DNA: TGTGCCATCGGCGGGACTAGCGGAACCAGCTCCTACAATGAGCAGTACTTC. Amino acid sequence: CAIGGTSGTSSYNEQYF.

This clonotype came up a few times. CDR3 nucleotides: TGTGCCAGCAGTTACCGGGACAGCGAGACCCAGTACTTC. Protein sequence: CASSYRDSETQYF. The rearrangement uses TRBV12-3 or TRBV12-4 and TRBJ2-5, with 7 bases lining up with TRBD1. The CDR3 has 13 amino acids. V was clipped by 4 bases and J by 5 bases; unmatched bases: 4.

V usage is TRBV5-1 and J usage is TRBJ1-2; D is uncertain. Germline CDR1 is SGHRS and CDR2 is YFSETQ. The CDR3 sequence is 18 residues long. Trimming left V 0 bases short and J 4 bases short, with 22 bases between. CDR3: CASSLVLNAGVRAYGYTF. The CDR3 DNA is TGCGCCAGCAGCTTGGTCCTTAATGCGGGCGTAAGGGCCTATGGCTACACCTTC.

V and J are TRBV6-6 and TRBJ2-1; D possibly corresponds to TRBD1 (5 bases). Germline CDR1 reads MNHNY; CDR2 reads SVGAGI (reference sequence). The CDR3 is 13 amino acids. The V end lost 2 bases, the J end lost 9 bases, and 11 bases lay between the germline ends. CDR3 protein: CASSYTSQGEQFF. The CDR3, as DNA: TGTGCCAGCAGTTACACAAGTCAGGGTGAGCAGTTCTTC.

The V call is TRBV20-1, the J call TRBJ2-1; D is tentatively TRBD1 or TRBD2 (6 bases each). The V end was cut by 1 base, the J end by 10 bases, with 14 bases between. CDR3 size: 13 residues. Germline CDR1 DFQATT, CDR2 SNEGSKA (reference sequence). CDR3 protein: CSARVNGGEEQFF. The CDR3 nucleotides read TGCAGTGCTAGAGTCAACGGGGGCGAAGAGCAGTTCTTC.

The DNA for the CDR3 is TGTGCCATCCGAACTAGCGGGAGGGACATAGATACGCAGTATTTT. This gives the protein CAIRTSGRDIDTQYF. The gene calls are TRBV10-3 and TRBJ2-3, with 13 bases aligning to TRBD2. In germline, CDR1 is ENHRY, CDR2 SYGVKD. This CDR3 is 15 amino acids long. With 8 bases clipped from V and 5 bases from J, the junction kept 7 bases outside the gene matches.

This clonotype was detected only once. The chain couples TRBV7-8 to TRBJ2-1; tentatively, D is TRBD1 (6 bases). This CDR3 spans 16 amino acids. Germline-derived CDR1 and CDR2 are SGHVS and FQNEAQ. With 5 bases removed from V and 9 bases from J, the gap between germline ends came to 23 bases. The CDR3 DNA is TGTGCCAGCAGCCCGAGGGGGTCCGGCGGAGAATCTGAGCAGTTCTTC. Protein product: CASSPRGSGGESEQFF.

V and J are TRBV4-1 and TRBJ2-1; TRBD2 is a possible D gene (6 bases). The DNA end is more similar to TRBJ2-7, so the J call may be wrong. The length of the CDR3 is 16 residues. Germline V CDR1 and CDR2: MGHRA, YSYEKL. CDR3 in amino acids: CASSQYSRGAYNEQYF. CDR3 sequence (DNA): TGCGCCAGCAGCCAATATTCCCGCGGGGCATACAATGAGCAGTACTTC.